One and the same sample provided the 7 T cell receptor beta chains below, sequenced in a study of T cells in tuberculosis (dated by TCRdb to the late 2010s). Library prep was done by the immunoSEQ multiplex PCR assay. Not all clones reach the TCRdb copy of this immuneACCESS table, which keeps in-frame sequences only. Checked studies attribute under half of the gap to unresolved V genes and leave the rest unexplained. The sample table lists about 45,000 clones, roughly 94% of them with a count of one. The ten top clones hold 1.9% of the sample. The specimen sequenced was PBMCs. The receptors were gathered from a donor aged 5-35 years with latent tuberculosis or without tuberculosis infection. Some clones in this sample may be carry-over from other donors' samples.

The V gene is TRBV4-3, the J gene TRBJ2-2, with 13 bases aligning to TRBD2. With V trimmed by 2 bases and J by 4 bases, 7 bases remained unmatched. Germline assignment: CDR1 LGHNA and CDR2 YSLEER. The CDR3 has 18 residues. CDR3 protein: CASSQSGTSGDPTGELFF. The DNA of the CDR3 is TGCGCCAGCAGCCAATCCGGGACTAGCGGGGACCCCACCGGGGAGCTGTTTTTT.

The chain employs TRBV10-2 and TRBJ1-1; D is possibly TRBD1 (5 bases). The length of the CDR3 is 15 residues. Trimming stripped 6 bases from V and 1 base from J, with 15 bases between. CDR1 and CDR2 from the germline V gene are WSHSY and SAAADI. Here the CDR3 reads CASSPLGGGNTEAFF. The CDR3 region has the DNA TGCGCCAGCAGCCCCCTTGGGGGGGGGAACACTGAAGCTTTCTTT.

The J gene is TRBJ1-2, the V gene TRBV19, with D hard to call. The CDR3 runs 11 residues. Germline V gives CDR1 LNHDA, CDR2 SQIVND (reference sequence). V lost 5 bases and J lost 4, with 5 bases in between. This chain's CDR3 is CASSRVYGYTF. CDR3 nucleotides: TGTGCCAGTAGTCGCGTCTATGGCTACACCTTC.

The chain combines TRBV6-5 with TRBJ2-2; no firm D call. The germline V gene has CDR1 MNHEY and CDR2 SVGAGI. Trimming took 0 bases from V and 7 from J, leaving 9 bases between them. The CDR3 has 14 residues. CDR3 DNA sequence: TGTGCCAGCAGTTACTCAGAGGCAAACGGGGAGCTGTTTTTT. Translation gives CASSYSEANGELFF.

This chain uses TRBV15 with TRBJ1-4, with D hard to call. Germline values: CDR1 LNHNV, CDR2 YYDKDF (reference sequence). V was pared by 0 bases and J by 3 bases, with 8 bases between. This CDR3 region has 15 residues. The CDR3 nucleotides are TGTGCCACCAGCAGAGATGGAACAGCTAATGAAAAACTGTTTTTT. It translates to CATSRDGTANEKLFF.

V is TRBV6-6 and J is TRBJ2-2; a weak D match, TRBD2 (5 bases). Trimming took off 0 bases at V and 5 bases at J, with 7 bases between the two ends. This CDR3 has 14 amino acids. Germline CDR1 reads MNHNY; CDR2 reads SVGAGI (reference sequence). CDR3 amino acids: CASSYSRDTGELFF. The DNA of the CDR3 is TGTGCCAGCAGTTACTCCCGGGATACCGGGGAGCTGTTTTTT.

The V and J genes are TRBV28 and TRBJ2-4; a weak D match, TRBD2 (5 bases). Germline CDR1 is MDHEN and CDR2 is SYDVKM. The ends were cut back, 9 bases at V and 9 bases at J, with 15 bases in the middle. This CDR3 has 12 amino acids. CDR3 amino acids: CASSPGVAIQYF. CDR3 in DNA: TGTGCCAGTAGTCCCGGGGTGGCCATTCAGTACTTC.